This T cell receptor (beta chain) came from a study of CD8+ T cells in alopecia areata. Findings and caveats of the study: Scalp clonality, along with expanded CD8+ clones among the top 100, was significantly decreased by tofacitinib. Patients showed less clear TCR sequence sharing than mice, possibly partly because of HLA diversity. Persistence during tofacitinib was seen for many expanded lesional clones in scalp and blood.

Documented treatment: oral pan-JAK inhibitor, 5-10 mg twice daily. V gave up 0 bases and J gave up 10 bases, with 7 bases separating them. The CDR3 length is 11 residues. The germline gives CDR1 MNHNY, CDR2 SVGAGI (reference sequence). RNA, once extracted, was reverse transcribed into cDNA for use as the sequencing template. The data were produced by immunoSEQ multiplex PCR, yet TCRdb's version contains in-frame clones alone and is incomplete. The sample records 40,000 to 45,000 clones, around nine tenths being singletons. Comments on this clone: Its antigen remains unidentified.

Sequencing was performed on CD8+ T cells sorted from blood, taken at week 24, from a patient treated with tofacitinib. The TCR comes from a human donor with alopecia areata. This sequence joins TRBV6-6 and TRBJ2-7; D remains ambiguous. Here the CDR3 reads CASSYSGLQYF. In DNA form, the CDR3 reads TGTGCCAGCAGTTACTCGGGTTTACAGTACTTC.